The rows below give T cell receptor beta chains drawn from one sample of a study of cytomegalovirus exposure and HLA in healthy donors. Method: immunoSEQ multiplex PCR; TCRdb's copy keeps in-frame clones and lacks some. The top ten clones hold approximately 1.5% of a sample with under 70,000 clones, around 89% of them seen once. Sequencing used PBMCs. The receptors originated from a woman aged 18-30 years in good health and CMV-seronegative. CDR3s leave out the opening cysteine and the closing phenylalanine or tryptophan. A D gene is named only where the DNA matches it firmly.

d_call j_call v_call cdr3_length cdr3_aa
TRBD1 TRBJ2-1 TRBV5-4 13 ASSFRTGRYNEQF
NA TRBJ1-3 TRBV4-1 16 ASSQESGRTSPGNTIY
NA TRBJ2-3 TRBV6-1 13 ASSGPGLLTDTQY
TRBD1 TRBJ1-5 TRBV27 12 ASRRTGGNQPQH
TRBD2 TRBJ2-5 TRBV4-2 14 ASSQPGLAGGETQY
NA TRBJ1-1 TRBV7-2 11 ASSLETGRFAF
TRBD1 TRBJ2-7 TRBV29-1 10 SVGDSTYEQY
NA TRBJ2-7 TRBV5-4 11 ASSYSRGYEQY
TRBD2 TRBJ2-7 TRBV2 14 ASSEGTSGSIYEQY
TRBD2 TRBJ2-1 TRBV5-1 12 ASRPGTSPREQF
NA TRBJ2-7 TRBV27 10 ASRQSLYEQY
TRBD2 TRBJ2-7 TRBV7-2 14 ASSSRLAGSSYEQY
NA TRBJ2-7 TRBV6-6 13 ASSYSIPGVYEQY
NA TRBJ2-1 TRBV27 12 ASSLIGLRNEQF
TRBD1 TRBJ2-5 TRBV10-3 12 AISRDRGRETQY
NA TRBJ2-7 TRBV4-1 12 ASRTGLWSYEQY
TRBD2 TRBJ2-3 TRBV5-4 12 ASSLTSVADTQY
NA TRBJ1-5 TRBV27 13 ASRTGTLSNQPQH
TRBD2 TRBJ2-1 TRBV4-2 14 ASSQVIGGASNEQF
NA TRBJ2-1 TRBV28 10 ASSLVANEQF
NA TRBJ2-3 TRBV5-1 13 ASSLDPSGTDTQY
TRBD2 TRBJ2-3 TRBV13 15 ASSSRLAGGRADTQY
TRBD1 TRBJ1-1 TRBV6-1 12 ASRLTGANTEAF
TRBD1 TRBJ1-2 TRBV7-9 15 ASSVMGQGFLDYGYT
TRBD2 TRBJ2-1 TRBV4-3 19 ASSQRFRGLAGGSSYNEQF
TRBD2 TRBJ2-1 TRBV7-2 13 ASSPSGGQMYEQF
NA TRBJ2-1 TRBV5-1 13 ASSLVDGGINEQF
NA TRBJ2-7 TRBV27 12 ASSLYQGTGEQY
TRBD2 TRBJ2-3 TRBV4-3 18 ASSQDLAASGGVAADTQY
TRBD2 TRBJ2-1 TRBV27 13 ASTDGPSGSNEQF
NA TRBJ2-3 TRBV28 10 ASSLGQYTQY
TRBD1 TRBJ2-2 TRBV7-3 12 ASSWGQGNGELF
NA TRBJ1-5 TRBV5-8 11 ASSFPGAQPQH
NA TRBJ2-5 TRBV14 11 ASSRDFEETQY
NA TRBJ1-2 TRBV6-5 14 ASSSIKTRMTYGYT
NA TRBJ1-1 TRBV7-9 11 ASSLGGITEAF
NA TRBJ1-6 TRBV5-1 11 ASSLESGSPLH
NA TRBJ1-2 TRBV19 13 ASSIDLAGIYGYT
NA TRBJ2-7 TRBV11-2 12 ASSLGRGSYEQY
NA TRBJ1-5 TRBV30 12 AWSEAQRNQPQH